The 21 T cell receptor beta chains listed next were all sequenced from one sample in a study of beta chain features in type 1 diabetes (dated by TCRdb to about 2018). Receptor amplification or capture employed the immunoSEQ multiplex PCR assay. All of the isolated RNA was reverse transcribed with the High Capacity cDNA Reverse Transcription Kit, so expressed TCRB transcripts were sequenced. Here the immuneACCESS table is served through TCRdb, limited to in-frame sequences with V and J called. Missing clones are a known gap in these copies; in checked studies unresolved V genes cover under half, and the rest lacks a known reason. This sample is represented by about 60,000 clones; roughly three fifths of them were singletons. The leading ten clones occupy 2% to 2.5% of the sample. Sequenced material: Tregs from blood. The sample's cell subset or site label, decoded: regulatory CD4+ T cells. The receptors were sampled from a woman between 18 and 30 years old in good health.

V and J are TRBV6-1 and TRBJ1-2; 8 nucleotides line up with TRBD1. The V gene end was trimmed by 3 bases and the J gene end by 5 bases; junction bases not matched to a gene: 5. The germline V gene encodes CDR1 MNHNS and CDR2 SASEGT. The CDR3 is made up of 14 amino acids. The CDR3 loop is CASSDGDRIYGYTF. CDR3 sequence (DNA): TGTGCCAGCAGTGATGGGGACAGGATTTATGGCTACACCTTC.

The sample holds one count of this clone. CDR3 nucleotides: TGCGCCAGCAGCTACACGGGAGGTGGAGAGCAGTACTTC. It translates to CASSYTGGGEQYF. This chain joins TRBV5-1 and TRBJ2-7; 7 positions agree with TRBD2. The V gene's germline CDR1 is SGHRS and CDR2 YFSETQ. This CDR3 has 13 amino acids. J gave up 7 bases and V 3 bases, and 7 bases lay outside the gene matches.

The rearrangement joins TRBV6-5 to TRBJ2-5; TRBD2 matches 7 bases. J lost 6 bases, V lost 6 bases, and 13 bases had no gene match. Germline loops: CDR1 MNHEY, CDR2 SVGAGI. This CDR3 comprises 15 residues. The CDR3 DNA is TGTGCCAGCAGCCGGGGGGATTGGGGCGGAAAGACCCAGTACTTC. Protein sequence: CASSRGDWGGKTQYF.

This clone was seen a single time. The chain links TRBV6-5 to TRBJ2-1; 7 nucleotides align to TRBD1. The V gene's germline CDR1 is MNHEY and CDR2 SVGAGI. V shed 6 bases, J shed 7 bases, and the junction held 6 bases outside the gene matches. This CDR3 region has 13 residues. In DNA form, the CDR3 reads TGTGCCAGCAGGCGTACAGGGGCGAATGAGCAGTTCTTC. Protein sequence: CASRRTGANEQFF.

CDR3 in amino acids: CASSQIGVGSYEQYF. DNA of the CDR3: TGCGCCAGCAGCCAGATCGGGGTTGGCTCCTACGAGCAGTACTTC. V gene TRBV4-1 combines with J gene TRBJ2-5, with D perhaps TRBD2 (5 bases). The DNA end lines up better with TRBJ2-7; the J call may be wrong. CDR3 length equals 15 residues. Germline CDR1 MGHRA, CDR2 YSYEKL.

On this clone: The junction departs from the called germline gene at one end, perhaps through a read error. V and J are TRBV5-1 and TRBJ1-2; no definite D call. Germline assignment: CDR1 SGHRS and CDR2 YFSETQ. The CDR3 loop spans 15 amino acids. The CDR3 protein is CASSFKRPGSYGYTF. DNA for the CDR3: TGTGCCAGCAGCTTTAAGAGGCCGGGTAGCTATGGCTACACCTTC.

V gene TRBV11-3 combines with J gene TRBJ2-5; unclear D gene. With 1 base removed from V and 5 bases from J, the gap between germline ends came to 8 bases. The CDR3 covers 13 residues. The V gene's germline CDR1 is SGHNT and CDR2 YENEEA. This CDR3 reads CASSLGQVETQYF. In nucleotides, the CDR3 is TGTGCCAGCAGCTTAGGGCAGGTTGAGACCCAGTACTTC. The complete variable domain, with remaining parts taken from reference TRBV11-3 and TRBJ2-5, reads EAGVVQSPRYKIIEKKQPVAFWCNPISGHNTLYWYLQNLGQGPELLIRYENEEAVDDSQLPKDRFSAERLKGVDSTLKIQPAELGDSAVYLCASSLGQVETQYFGPGTRLLVL.

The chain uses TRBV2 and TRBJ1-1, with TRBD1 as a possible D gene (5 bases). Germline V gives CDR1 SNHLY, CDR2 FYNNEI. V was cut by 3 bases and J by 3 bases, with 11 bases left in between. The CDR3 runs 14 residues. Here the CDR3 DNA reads TGTGCCAGCAGTGATGGGGGGGTGGACACTGAAGCTTTCTTT. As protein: CASSDGGVDTEAFF.

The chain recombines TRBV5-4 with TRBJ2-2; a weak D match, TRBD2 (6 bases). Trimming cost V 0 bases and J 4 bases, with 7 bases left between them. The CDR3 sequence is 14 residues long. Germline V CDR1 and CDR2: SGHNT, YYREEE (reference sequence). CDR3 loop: CASSLAGGTGELFF. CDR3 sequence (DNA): TGTGCCAGCAGCTTGGCCGGGGGCACCGGGGAGCTGTTTTTT.

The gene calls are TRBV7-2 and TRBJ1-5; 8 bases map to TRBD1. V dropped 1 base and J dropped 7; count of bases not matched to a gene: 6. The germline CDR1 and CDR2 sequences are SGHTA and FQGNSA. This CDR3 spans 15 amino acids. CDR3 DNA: TGTGCCAGCAGCTTAGGTCTCACAGGGGGGCAGCCCCAGCATTTT. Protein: CASSLGLTGGQPQHF. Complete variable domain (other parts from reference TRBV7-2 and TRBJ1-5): GAGVSQSPSNKVTEKGKDVELRCDPISGHTALYWYRQSLGQGLEFLIYFQGNSAPDKSGLPSDRFSAERTGGSVSTLTIQRTQQEDSAVYLCASSLGLTGGQPQHFGDGTRLSIL.

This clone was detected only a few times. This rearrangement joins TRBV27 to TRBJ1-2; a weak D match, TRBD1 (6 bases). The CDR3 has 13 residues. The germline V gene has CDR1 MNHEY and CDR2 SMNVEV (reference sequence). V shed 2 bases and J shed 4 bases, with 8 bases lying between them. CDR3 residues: CASSLTGTYGYTF. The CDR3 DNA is TGTGCCAGCAGTTTAACAGGGACCTATGGCTACACCTTC.

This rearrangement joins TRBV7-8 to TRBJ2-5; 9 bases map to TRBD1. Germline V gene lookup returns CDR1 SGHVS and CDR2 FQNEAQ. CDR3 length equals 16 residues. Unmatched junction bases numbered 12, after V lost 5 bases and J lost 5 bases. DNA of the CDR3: TGTGCCAGCAGCGCCGGACAGGGGTGGGGGGGTGAGACCCAGTACTTC. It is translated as CASSAGQGWGGETQYF. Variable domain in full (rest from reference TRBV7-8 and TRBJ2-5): GAGVSQSPRYKVAKRGQDVALRCDPISGHVSLFWYQQALGQGPEFLTYFQNEAQLDKSGLPSDRFFAERPEGSVSTLKIQRTQQEDSAVYLCASSAGQGWGGETQYFGPGTRLLVL.

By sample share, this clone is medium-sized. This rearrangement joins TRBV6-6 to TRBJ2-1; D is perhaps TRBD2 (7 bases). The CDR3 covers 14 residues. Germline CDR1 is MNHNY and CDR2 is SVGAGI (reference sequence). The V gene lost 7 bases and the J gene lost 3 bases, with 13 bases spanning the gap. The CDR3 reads CASMNGGRYNEQFF. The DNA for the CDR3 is TGTGCCAGCATGAACGGGGGGCGCTACAATGAGCAGTTCTTC.

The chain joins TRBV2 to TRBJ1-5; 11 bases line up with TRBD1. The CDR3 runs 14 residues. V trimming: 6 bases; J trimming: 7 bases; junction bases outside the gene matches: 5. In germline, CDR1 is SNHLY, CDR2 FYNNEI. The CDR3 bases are TGTGCCAGCAGCGGGGACAGGGGGTGGCAGCCCCAGCATTTT. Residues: CASSGDRGWQPQHF.

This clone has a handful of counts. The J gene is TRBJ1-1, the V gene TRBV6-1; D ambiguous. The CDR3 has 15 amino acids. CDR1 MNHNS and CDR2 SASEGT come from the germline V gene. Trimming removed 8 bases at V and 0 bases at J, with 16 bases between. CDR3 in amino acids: CASHWSIFMNTEAFF. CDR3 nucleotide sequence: TGTGCCAGCCACTGGTCGATTTTCATGAACACTGAAGCTTTCTTT.

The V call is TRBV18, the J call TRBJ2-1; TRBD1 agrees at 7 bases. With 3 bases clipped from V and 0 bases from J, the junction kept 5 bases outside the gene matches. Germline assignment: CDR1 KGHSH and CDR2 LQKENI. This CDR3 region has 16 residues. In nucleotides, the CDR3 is TGTGCCAGCTCACCGCTACAGGGGAGCTCCTACAATGAGCAGTTCTTC. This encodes CASSPLQGSSYNEQFF. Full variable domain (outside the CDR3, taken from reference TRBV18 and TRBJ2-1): NAGVMQNPRHLVRRRGQEARLRCSPMKGHSHVYWYRQLPEEGLKFMVYLQKENIIDESGMPKERFSAEFPKEGPSILRIQQVVRGDSAAYFCASSPLQGSSYNEQFFGPGTRLTVL.

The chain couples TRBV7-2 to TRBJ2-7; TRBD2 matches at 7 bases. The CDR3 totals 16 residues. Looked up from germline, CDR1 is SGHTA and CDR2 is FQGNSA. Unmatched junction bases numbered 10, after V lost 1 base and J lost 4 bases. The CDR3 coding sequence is TGTGCCAGCAGCTTAGTTACGAGCGGGGTTCTGTACGAGCAGTACTTC. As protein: CASSLVTSGVLYEQYF.

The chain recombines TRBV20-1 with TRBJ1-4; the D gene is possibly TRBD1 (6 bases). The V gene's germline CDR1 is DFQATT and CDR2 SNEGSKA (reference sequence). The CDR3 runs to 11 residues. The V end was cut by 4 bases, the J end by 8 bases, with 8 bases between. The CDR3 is CSATQGEKLFF. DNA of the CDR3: TGCAGTGCTACCCAGGGGGAAAAACTGTTTTTT.

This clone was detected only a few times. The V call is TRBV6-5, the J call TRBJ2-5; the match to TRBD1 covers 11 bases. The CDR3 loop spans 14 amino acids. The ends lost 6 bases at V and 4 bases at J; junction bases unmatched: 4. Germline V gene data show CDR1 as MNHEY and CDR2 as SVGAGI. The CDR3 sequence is CASSPDRGRETQYF. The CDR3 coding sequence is TGTGCCAGCAGCCCGGACAGGGGGCGAGAGACCCAGTACTTC.

The CDR3 region is CSVLDREYGYTF. Written as DNA, the CDR3 is TGCAGCGTCCTGGACAGGGAGTATGGCTACACCTTC. The chain employs TRBV29-1 and TRBJ1-2; 8 nucleotides line up with TRBD1. The CDR3 has 12 residues. V gave up 6 bases and J gave up 5 bases; unmatched junction bases: 5. Per germline, CDR1 SQVTM and CDR2 ANQGSEA.

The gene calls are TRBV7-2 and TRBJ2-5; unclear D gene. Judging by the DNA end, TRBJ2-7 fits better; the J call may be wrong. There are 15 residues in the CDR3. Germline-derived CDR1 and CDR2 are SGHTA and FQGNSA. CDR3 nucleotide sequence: TGTGCCAGCAGCTTAGGTTCAGGCACCTCCTACGAGCAGTACTTC. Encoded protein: CASSLGSGTSYEQYF.